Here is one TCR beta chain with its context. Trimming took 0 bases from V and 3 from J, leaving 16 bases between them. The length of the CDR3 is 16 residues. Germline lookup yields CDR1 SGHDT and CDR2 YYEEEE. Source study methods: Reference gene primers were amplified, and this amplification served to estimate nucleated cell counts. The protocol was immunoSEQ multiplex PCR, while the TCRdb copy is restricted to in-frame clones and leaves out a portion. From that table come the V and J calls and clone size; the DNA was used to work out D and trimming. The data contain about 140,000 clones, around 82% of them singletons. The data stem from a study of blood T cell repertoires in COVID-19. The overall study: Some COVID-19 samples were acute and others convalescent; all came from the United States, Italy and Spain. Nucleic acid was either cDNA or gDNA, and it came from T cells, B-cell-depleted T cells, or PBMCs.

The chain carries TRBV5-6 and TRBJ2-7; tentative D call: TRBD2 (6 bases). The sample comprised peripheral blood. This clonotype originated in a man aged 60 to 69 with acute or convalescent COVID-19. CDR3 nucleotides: TGTGCCAGCAGCTTGGGTATACTAGCATTAGGCTACGAGCAGTACTTC. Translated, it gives CASSLGILALGYEQYF.